The 5 T cell receptor beta chains in this list originate from one sample, sequenced in a study of blood T cell repertoires in COVID-19. Some clones are missing from TCRdb's copy, which holds only in-frame ones; the method was immunoSEQ multiplex PCR. This sample yields roughly 110,000 clones, of which around 83% are seen a single time; 3% to 4% belongs to the top ten. Specimen: peripheral blood. The receptors originated from a man aged 35-49 years with acute or convalescent COVID-19.

V is TRBV7-9 and J is TRBJ2-7, with D uncertain. The CDR3 has 13 amino acids. V dropped 2 bases and J dropped 3 bases, with 8 bases sitting between them. Germline assignment: CDR1 SEHNR and CDR2 FQNEAQ (reference sequence). Here the CDR3 reads CASSLSYSYEQYF. The CDR3 nucleotides read TGTGCCAGCAGCTTAAGTTACAGCTACGAGCAGTACTTC. Supplemented by reference TRBV7-9 and TRBJ2-7, the full variable domain reads DTGVSQNPRHKITKRGQNVTFRCDPISEHNRLYWYRQTLGQGPEFLTYFQNEAQLEKSRLLSDRFSAERPKGSFSTLEIQRTEQGDSAMYLCASSLSYSYEQYFGPGTRLTVT.

The chain is built from TRBV18 and TRBJ2-1; possibly TRBD2 for D (5 bases). Trimming removed 3 bases from V and 3 bases from J, with 24 bases in between. The CDR3 covers 19 residues. The germline V gene encodes CDR1 KGHSH and CDR2 LQKENI. The CDR3 sequence is CASSPTTLLVFPGYNEQFF. CDR3 bases: TGTGCCAGCTCACCTACCACCCTACTAGTCTTCCCAGGCTACAATGAGCAGTTCTTC. Variable domain in full (rest from reference TRBV18 and TRBJ2-1): NAGVMQNPRHLVRRRGQEARLRCSPMKGHSHVYWYRQLPEEGLKFMVYLQKENIIDESGMPKERFSAEFPKEGPSILRIQQVVRGDSAAYFCASSPTTLLVFPGYNEQFFGPGTRLTVL.

The CDR3 sequence is CASSGPPPGGDYGYTF. DNA of the CDR3: TGTGCCAGCAGTGGCCCACCTCCAGGGGGCGACTATGGCTACACCTTC. The V gene is TRBV7-2, the J gene TRBJ1-2, with 8 bases fitting TRBD1. The CDR3 contains 16 residues. The germline gives CDR1 SGHTA, CDR2 FQGNSA. J was trimmed by 3 bases and V by 6 bases; bases with no gene match: 12.

The V and J genes are TRBV2 and TRBJ2-4; TRBD1 matches 7 bases. V was clipped by 5 bases and J by 0 bases; unmatched bases: 4. The CDR3 consists of 15 residues. Germline V gives CDR1 SNHLY, CDR2 FYNNEI. CDR3 region: CASSRDSLAKNIQYF. CDR3 DNA sequence: TGTGCCAGCAGTAGGGACAGTCTAGCCAAAAACATTCAGTACTTC.

The rearrangement links TRBV4-2 to TRBJ1-2; tentatively, D is TRBD1 (6 bases). The germline V gene encodes CDR1 LGHNA and CDR2 YNFKEQ. Trimming stripped 4 bases from V and 5 bases from J, with 14 bases between. The CDR3 is 14 residues long. The CDR3: CASSPSGTNYGYTF. CDR3 nucleotide sequence: TGTGCCAGCAGCCCTTCCGGGACAAATTATGGCTACACCTTC.